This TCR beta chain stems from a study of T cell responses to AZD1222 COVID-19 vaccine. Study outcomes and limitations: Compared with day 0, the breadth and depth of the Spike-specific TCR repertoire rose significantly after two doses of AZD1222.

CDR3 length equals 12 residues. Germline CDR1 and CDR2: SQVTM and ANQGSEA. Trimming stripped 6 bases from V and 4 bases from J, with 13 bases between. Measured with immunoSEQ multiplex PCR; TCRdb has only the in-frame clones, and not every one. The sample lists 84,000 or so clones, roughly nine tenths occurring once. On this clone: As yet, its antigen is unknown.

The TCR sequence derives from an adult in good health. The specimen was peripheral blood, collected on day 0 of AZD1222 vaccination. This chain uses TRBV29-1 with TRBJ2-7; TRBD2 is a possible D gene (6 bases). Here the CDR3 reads CSVATAGYEQYF. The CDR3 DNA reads TGCAGCGTGGCGACCGCGGGGTACGAGCAGTACTTC.